This T cell receptor (beta chain) is drawn from a study of spatial heterogeneity in lung cancer. Overall study findings and caveats: One measure, the expanded intratumoral alpha and beta TCR count, tracked tumor mutation counts.

The sample holds many counts of this clonotype. Antigen: not known. TCRdb recomputed calls from the 5' RACE reads with MiXCR, one row per CDR3 protein. The sample records about 6,900 distinct CDR3 sequences, around 3% being singletons. Time point specified: sample taken at primary tumor resection. Losses at the gene ends were 5 bases for V and 7 bases for J; bases not matched to a gene: 12. Germline CDR1 reads LNHNV; CDR2 reads YYDKDF (reference sequence). This CDR3 contains 16 residues. The sequences come from lung tumor tissue, collected at surgery. The chain links TRBV15 to TRBJ2-1; 9 bases match TRBD2. This clonotype originated in a male donor with early-stage non-small cell lung cancer. The CDR3 nucleotides read TGTGCCACCAGCTCTGTAGCGGGAGTGGATAGGAATGAGCAGTTCTTC. Encoded protein: CATSSVAGVDRNEQFF.